The 28 T cell receptor beta chains listed next were all sequenced from one sample in a study of cytomegalovirus exposure and HLA in healthy donors. The PCR had 60 Vbeta and 13 Jbeta primers. Here immunoSEQ multiplex PCR was the method, and the copy in TCRdb shows in-frame clones only, minus some. The sample includes roughly 190,000 clones, roughly 73% of them seen just once. Sequenced material: PBMCs. These receptors came from a woman in her twenties or thirties in good health and CMV-seronegative.

The V and J genes are TRBV5-6 and TRBJ1-2, with 10 bases identical to TRBD1. The trim removed 2 bases at V and 6 bases at J, leaving 1 base unmatched. The CDR3 is 13 residues long. Germline V gives CDR1 SGHDT, CDR2 YYEEEE. This CDR3 is CASSFGTGDGYTF. The CDR3 DNA sequence: TGTGCCAGCAGCTTTGGGACAGGGGATGGCTACACCTTC.

V gene TRBV18 combines with J gene TRBJ1-4; 7 bases are a match to TRBD1. The CDR3 has 15 amino acids. Unmatched junction bases numbered 5, after V lost 5 bases and J lost 2 bases. Germline lookup yields CDR1 KGHSH and CDR2 LQKENI. CDR3 nucleotides: TGTGCCAGCTCAAGTCAGGGGGACACTAATGAAAAACTGTTTTTT. Translated, it gives CASSSQGDTNEKLFF.

The chain carries TRBV7-6 and TRBJ2-5, with TRBD1 as a possible D gene (5 bases). Trimming removed 1 base at V and 5 bases at J, with 11 bases between. CDR3 size: 14 residues. From germline, CDR1 is SGHVS and CDR2 FNYEAQ. The CDR3 is CASSLEGFQETQYF. Written as DNA, the CDR3 is TGTGCCAGCAGCTTAGAGGGGTTTCAGGAGACCCAGTACTTC.

This chain uses TRBV9 with TRBJ2-1; no reliable D call. Germline-derived CDR1 and CDR2 are SGDLS and YYNGEE. Deletions cut 2 bases from V and 4 bases from J, with 13 bases between. The CDR3 totals 15 residues. The CDR3: CASSVSVRKYNEQFF. The CDR3 DNA sequence: TGTGCCAGCAGCGTCTCGGTACGAAAATACAATGAGCAGTTCTTC. Full variable domain (remainder filled in from reference TRBV9 and TRBJ2-1): DSGVTQTPKHLITATGQRVTLRCSPRSGDLSVYWYQQSLDQGLQFLIQYYNGEERAKGNILERFSAQQFPDLHSELNLSSLELGDSALYFCASSVSVRKYNEQFFGPGTRLTVL.

This clone was picked up a small number of times. CDR3 residues: CASSFSVSNYGYTF. The CDR3 DNA reads TGTGCCAGCAGTTTTTCAGTCTCTAACTATGGCTACACCTTC. The chain recombines TRBV28 with TRBJ1-2; D gene unclear. Germline CDR1 MDHEN, CDR2 SYDVKM. The CDR3 has 14 residues. V was cut by 3 bases and J by 0 bases, with 8 bases left in between.

The V and J genes are TRBV4-1 and TRBJ1-2; 9 bases fit TRBD1. V was pared by 4 bases and J by 0 bases, with 3 bases of the junction left unmatched. The germline gives CDR1 MGHRA, CDR2 YSYEKL. CDR3 length equals 15 residues. CDR3 bases: TGCGCCAGCAGCCCCGGGACAGGGTCTAACTATGGCTACACCTTC. The encoded protein is CASSPGTGSNYGYTF.

This clone was seen once. V and J are TRBV23-1 and TRBJ1-5; 7 nucleotides match TRBD1. TRBV23-1 is an open reading frame, and its role is uncertain. Losses at the gene ends were 5 bases for V and 2 bases for J; bases not matched to a gene: 15. This CDR3 region has 18 residues. CDR3 coding DNA: TGCGCCAGCAGTGGGGACAGTGGCCCCCTTTATGGCAATCAGCCCCAGCATTTT. This gives the protein CASSGDSGPLYGNQPQHF.

This rearrangement joins TRBV7-9 to TRBJ2-1; TRBD1 aligns across 9 bases. Germline CDR1 SEHNR, CDR2 FQNEAQ (reference sequence). The CDR3 is made up of 13 amino acids. V lost 4 bases and J lost 9; bases outside the gene matches: 4. The CDR3 protein is CASSWTGVGEQFF. The CDR3 DNA is TGTGCCAGCAGCTGGACAGGGGTCGGTGAGCAGTTCTTC.

The chain combines TRBV7-9 with TRBJ2-1; a possible D gene is TRBD2 (6 bases). There are 14 residues in the CDR3. The germline CDR1 and CDR2 sequences are SEHNR and FQNEAQ (reference sequence). Trimming cost V 3 bases and J 6 bases, with 12 bases left between them. The CDR3 DNA reads TGTGCCAGCAGCTTTGAGGGAGGCATCAATGAGCAGTTCTTC. Its protein product is CASSFEGGINEQFF. The full variable domain, completed using reference TRBV7-9 and TRBJ2-1, is DTGVSQNPRHKITKRGQNVTFRCDPISEHNRLYWYRQTLGQGPEFLTYFQNEAQLEKSRLLSDRFSAERPKGSFSTLEIQRTEQGDSAMYLCASSFEGGINEQFFGPGTRLTVL.

This rearrangement joins TRBV5-6 to TRBJ2-6, with D uncertain. Germline V gene sequence: CDR1 SGHDT, CDR2 YYEEEE. The CDR3 is 18 residues long. Trimming took 0 bases from V and 0 from J, leaving 13 bases between them. The CDR3 DNA sequence: TGTGCCAGCAGCTTGGGGTTCAGGTCGCTCTCTGGGGCCAACGTCCTGACTTTC. Its protein is CASSLGFRSLSGANVLTF.

This chain connects TRBV5-1 to TRBJ2-1; 10 bases match TRBD2. This CDR3 has 14 residues. V lost 2 bases and J lost 6; bases outside the gene matches: 2. The germline gives CDR1 SGHRS, CDR2 YFSETQ. Here the CDR3 reads CASSLTSGVNEQFF. The DNA of the CDR3 is TGCGCCAGCAGCTTAACTAGCGGGGTCAATGAGCAGTTCTTC.

This chain links TRBV2 with TRBJ2-2; 8 nucleotides line up with TRBD1. The CDR3 extends over 15 amino acids. Germline V CDR1 and CDR2: SNHLY, FYNNEI. J was trimmed by 4 bases and V by 6 bases; bases with no gene match: 7. The CDR3 is CASSETGVGTGELFF. In nucleotides, the CDR3 is TGTGCCAGCAGCGAGACAGGGGTCGGCACCGGGGAGCTGTTTTTT.

The chain uses TRBV10-3 and TRBJ1-2; 7 nucleotides agree with TRBD1. The germline CDR1 and CDR2 sequences are ENHRY and SYGVKD. The CDR3 loop spans 15 amino acids. Trimming removed 8 bases from V and 0 bases from J; junction bases left unmatched: 9. The CDR3 loop is CAIARDRETNYGYTF. Written as DNA, the CDR3 is TGTGCCATCGCCCGAGACAGGGAAACTAACTATGGCTACACCTTC.

This chain links TRBV14 with TRBJ1-2; 9 nucleotides align to TRBD1. Germline V gene data show CDR1 as SGHDN and CDR2 as FVKESK. The CDR3 sequence is 14 residues long. J was trimmed by 7 bases and V by 1 base; bases with no gene match: 4. As DNA, the CDR3 is TGTGCCAGCAGCCAAGCAGCGACAGGGGGTGGCTACACCTTC. Its translation: CASSQAATGGGYTF.

The gene calls are TRBV6-5 and TRBJ1-1; 7 bases are a match to TRBD1. Trimming at V came to 6 bases and at J to 1 base, leaving 5 bases not matched to a gene. The CDR3 runs to 14 residues. Per germline, CDR1 MNHEY and CDR2 SVGAGI. The CDR3 reads CASRLGQKNTEAFF. The CDR3 region has the DNA TGTGCCAGCAGACTGGGACAGAAGAACACTGAAGCTTTCTTT.

This clone appeared a few times. This chain joins TRBV7-3 and TRBJ2-5; 8 positions match TRBD2. This CDR3 is built from 16 residues. Looked up from germline, CDR1 is SGHTA and CDR2 is FQGTGA. Losses at the gene ends were 2 bases for V and 1 base for J; bases not matched to a gene: 6. For the CDR3, the DNA is TGTGCCAGCAGCTTAGGGCCGGCGGGAGGCCAAGAGACCCAGTACTTC. Amino acids: CASSLGPAGGQETQYF.

The chain has TRBV29-1 and TRBJ1-1; D may be TRBD1 (6 bases). The CDR3 is 13 amino acids. The germline V and J ends were trimmed by 3 bases and 0 bases, with 8 bases remaining between them. Germline V CDR1 and CDR2: SQVTM, ANQGSEA. CDR3: CSVEDSMNTEAFF. The CDR3 DNA sequence: TGCAGCGTTGAGGACAGCATGAACACTGAAGCTTTCTTT.

This clone was counted a few times. The rearrangement links TRBV13 to TRBJ1-6; D is unresolved. CDR3 length: 14 residues. The germline CDR1 and CDR2 sequences are PRHDT and FYEKMQ (reference sequence). The V gene lost 5 bases and the J gene lost 5 bases, with 10 bases spanning the gap. The CDR3 DNA is TGTGCCAGCAGCCGGGTCGGGGATAATTCACCCCTCCACTTT. Its translation: CASSRVGDNSPLHF.

The chain recombines TRBV4-3 with TRBJ1-2; weak D call: TRBD1 (5 bases). This CDR3 has 15 amino acids. The ends were cut back, 1 base at V and 4 bases at J, with 13 bases in the middle. Germline CDR1 LGHNA, CDR2 YSLEER. CDR3 DNA sequence: TGCGCCAGCAGCCAAGGACAGACAAAAGGCTATGGCTACACCTTC. This gives the protein CASSQGQTKGYGYTF.

The V gene is TRBV2, the J gene TRBJ1-3; D remains ambiguous. CDR1 is SNHLY and CDR2 is FYNNEI in the germline V gene. The CDR3 has 13 residues. Trimming removed 7 bases from V and 2 bases from J, with 9 bases in between. CDR3 bases: TGTGCCAGCACTCGGGAGGCTGGAAACACCATATATTTT. Its translation: CASTREAGNTIYF.

The rearrangement uses TRBV6-6 and TRBJ1-3; unclear D gene. CDR3 size: 14 residues. V was trimmed by 7 bases and J by 0 bases, leaving 10 bases between them. Per germline, CDR1 MNHNY and CDR2 SVGAGI (reference sequence). The CDR3 region is CASTDPGSGNTIYF. CDR3 DNA: TGTGCCAGCACCGACCCAGGCTCTGGAAACACCATATATTTT.

V and J are TRBV2 and TRBJ2-1; maybe TRBD2 (7 bases). In germline, CDR1 is SNHLY, CDR2 FYNNEI. The ends were cut back, 8 bases at V and 6 bases at J, with 20 bases in the middle. The CDR3 covers 15 residues. The CDR3 spells CASGRGAARSNEQFF. CDR3 nucleotides: TGTGCCAGCGGGAGGGGGGCCGCCCGTTCCAATGAGCAGTTCTTC.

The V gene is TRBV5-1, the J gene TRBJ2-5, with D tentatively TRBD1 (6 bases). The J call may not be correct, given that the DNA end is closer to TRBJ2-7. This CDR3 is 14 amino acids long. Germline V gene lookup returns CDR1 SGHRS and CDR2 YFSETQ. The CDR3 reads CASSRDNGPYEQYF. CDR3 in DNA: TGCGCCAGCAGCCGGGACAACGGCCCCTACGAGCAGTACTTC.

This sequence joins TRBV9 and TRBJ2-5; 11 positions agree with TRBD2. Near its end, the DNA agrees better with TRBJ2-7, so the J call may be wrong. Germline V gives CDR1 SGDLS, CDR2 YYNGEE. This CDR3 contains 15 residues. Written as DNA, the CDR3 is TGTGCCAGCAGCCTAGGGGGGACTAGCGGATACGAGCAGTACTTC. It is translated as CASSLGGTSGYEQYF.

The V and J genes are TRBV19 and TRBJ1-2; 8 bases map to TRBD1. Germline assignment: CDR1 LNHDA and CDR2 SQIVND (reference sequence). The CDR3 runs to 14 residues. J gave up 8 bases and V 8 bases, and 13 bases lay outside the gene matches. CDR3 protein: CASSLETGAGGYTF. In DNA, the CDR3 is TGTGCCAGTTCCCTTGAGACAGGGGCTGGCGGCTACACCTTC.

This rearrangement joins TRBV19 to TRBJ2-3; D is possibly TRBD1 (6 bases). V lost 8 bases to trimming and J lost 4 bases, with 13 bases between them. Germline V gene lookup returns CDR1 LNHDA and CDR2 SQIVND (reference sequence). The CDR3 has 13 amino acids. The CDR3 loop reads CASGVRQADTQYF. CDR3 nucleotide sequence: TGTGCCAGTGGCGTTCGACAGGCAGATACGCAGTATTTT.

This chain connects TRBV7-9 to TRBJ2-2; D possibly corresponds to TRBD1 (6 bases). The germline gives CDR1 SEHNR, CDR2 FQNEAQ (reference sequence). V lost 5 bases and J 9 bases, leaving 16 bases between the germline ends. The CDR3 is 14 amino acids. The CDR3 region is CASSHGTPPRELFF. The CDR3, as DNA: TGTGCCAGCAGCCACGGGACACCCCCCCGGGAGCTGTTTTTT.

V is TRBV6-4 and J is TRBJ1-5; 12 positions agree with TRBD1. V lost 2 bases to trimming and J lost 4 bases; unmatched junction nucleotides: 3. Germline V gene lookup returns CDR1 MRHNA and CDR2 SNTAGT. CDR3 size: 16 residues. CDR3 amino acids: CASSDRDRGRNQPQHF. The CDR3 nucleotides are TGTGCCAGCAGTGACCGGGACAGGGGGCGGAATCAGCCCCAGCATTTT.